The subject of this entry is one T cell receptor (beta chain). Its antigen specificity is not known. No base-level quality is on record; no much larger clone is a single base apart. The trial excluded patients who had a history of autoimmune disease or who were on systemic immunosuppression. In every dose cohort, peripheral blood was drawn for TCR sequencing at baseline, cycle 4 day 1, and cycle 7 day 1. Samples were obtained from an open-label, multicenter, first-in-human phase I dose-escalation trial of ivuxolimab. Adults with locally advanced or metastatic melanoma, renal cell carcinoma, hepatocellular carcinoma or head and neck squamous cell carcinoma were enrolled in the trial. Before TCR sequencing, CD4+ and CD8+ T cells were separately sorted from peripheral blood. V lost 11 bases and J lost 3 bases; the stretch between them is 10 bases long. The CDR3 numbers 12 residues from cysteine through phenylalanine. Only CDR3 DNA remains: 36 bases, in frame from the first base. Reading the germline V gene gives CDR1 SGHTA and CDR2 FQGTGA.

The data stem from a study of OX40 agonist ivuxolimab in advanced cancers. The study in broad terms: Ivuxolimab was an agonistic, fully human IgG2 monoclonal antibody directed against OX40 (CD134), a costimulatory receptor. The purpose of peripheral TCRbeta sequencing was to test whether ivuxolimab changed TCR sequence diversity and led to clonal T-cell expansion. Of the approximately 54 patients in dose escalation, 19 had hepatocellular carcinoma, some 15 had melanoma, 9 had renal cell carcinoma and 9 had head and neck cancer. The paper describes the monotherapy dose-escalation part (N = 52 patients) of the phase I trial of ivuxolimab. A male proportion of around 83% and a mean age of about 60 years, ranging from 23 to 79, were recorded for the dose-escalation cohort. Patients were allowed to have had prior anti-PD-1, anti-PD-L1 or anti-CTLA-4 therapy, and roughly 40% of the dose-escalation patients had previously received checkpoint inhibitors. Partial responses occurred in three dose-escalation patients: two with cutaneous melanoma and one with hepatocellular carcinoma. Intravenous ivuxolimab was administered to patients every 2 weeks at six dose levels: 0.01, 0.1, 0.3, 1.5, 3 and 10 mg/kg.

Genomic DNA was extracted from sorted cells for sequencing of the TCRbeta CDR3 region. TCRbeta CDR3 regions were sequenced using the immunoSEQ Assay. Here the immuneACCESS table is served through TCRdb, limited to in-frame sequences with V and J called. Missing clones are a known gap in these copies; in checked studies unresolved V genes cover under half, and the rest lacks a known reason. The sample data list some 86,000 clones, and approximately 94% of these were observed just once. Clones ranked in the top ten supply around 10% of the sample. Beyond this particular receptor, the publication reports: The antigen specificity of the clonally expanded peripheral T cells was not determined. Low levels of normalized T-cell clonal expansion were also seen in some patients who did not respond. In the 0.1-3.0 mg/kg groups, partial responders had among the lowest normalized peripheral clonal expansion, particularly in CD8+ T cells. After ivuxolimab, more expanded clones were found on average in CD8+ T cells than in CD4+ T cells. Clonal expansion of both CD4+ and CD8+ blood T cells was observed from baseline to week 6 at doses 0.1 to 3.0 mg/kg.

The sequence was obtained from an adult with an advanced solid tumor such as melanoma, head and neck, liver or kidney cancer. Sequencing was performed on CD4+ or CD8+ T cells sorted from blood, taken in a trial of the OX40 agonist ivuxolimab. The chain is made from TRBV7-3 and TRBJ2-2; no D gene call is confident. The DNA is TGTGCCTCGAGGCTTGACACCGGGGAGCTGTTTTTT. Its coded protein is CASRLDTGELFF.